This TCR beta chain was documented in a study of cytomegalovirus exposure and HLA in healthy donors. Study observations and caveats: Researchers reported in a later analysis that a missense DCLRE1C variant was tied to TCR beta V- and J-gene trimming. DRB1 had the most TCR associations and HLA-C the fewest, a later analysis found, with rates varying by HLA locus. The study flagged some 170 TCR beta chains as cytomegalovirus-associated.

Germline V gene sequence: CDR1 SGHVS, CDR2 FQNEAQ. Trimming removed 1 base from V and 4 bases from J, with 11 bases in between. The CDR3 has 15 residues. In the PCR, 60 Vbeta and 13 Jbeta primers were used. Assay used: immunoSEQ multiplex PCR; TCRdb lists only in-frame clones, some missing. The table lists approximately 110,000 clones, over 80% of them singletons. This clone has a single count. The antigen is undetermined. The rearrangement joins TRBV7-8 to TRBJ1-5; a weak D match, TRBD1 (5 bases). The receptor comes from a man aged 45-65 years in good health and CMV-seronegative. Source material: PBMCs. CDR3: CASSLGQGKNQPQHF. In nucleotides, the CDR3 is TGTGCCAGCAGCTTAGGCCAGGGAAAGAATCAGCCCCAGCATTTT.